What follows are 18 T cell receptor beta chains derived from one specimen sequenced in a study of beta chain features in type 1 diabetes. Every isolated RNA sample was fully reverse transcribed, so sequencing captured expressed TCRB transcripts. Profiled with immunoSEQ multiplex PCR; TCRdb holds only in-frame clones, not every one. This table has 970,000 or so clones, under 20% appearing once. Sequencing was performed on naive CD4+ T cells from blood. The origin of the receptors is a woman aged 18-29 years in good health.

The chain recombines TRBV15 with TRBJ2-7, with a tentative D call TRBD1 (6 bases). The CDR3 has 15 amino acids. The germline CDR1 and CDR2 sequences are LNHNV and YYDKDF (reference sequence). V was pared by 1 base and J by 2 bases, with 12 bases between. The chain's CDR3 is CATSRVLGGTYEQYF. The DNA for the CDR3 is TGTGCCACCAGCAGAGTTTTAGGGGGAACCTACGAGCAGTACTTC.

About this clone: The same CDR3 also results from other DNA sequences found in this sample. The chain couples TRBV18 to TRBJ1-2; maybe TRBD1 (5 bases). Germline V lookup: CDR1 KGHSH, CDR2 LQKENI. The germline V and J ends were trimmed by 2 bases and 2 bases, with 6 bases remaining between them. CDR3 length: 13 amino acids. CDR3 nucleotides: TGTGCCAGCTCACCAGGGGACAACTATGGCTACACCTTC. This sequence encodes CASSPGDNYGYTF.

This clone occurred a few times. V is TRBV14 and J is TRBJ2-3; unclear D gene. Trimming removed 0 bases from V and 9 bases from J, with 10 bases in between. CDR1 SGHDN and CDR2 FVKESK come from the germline V gene. This CDR3 contains 13 residues. The CDR3 coding sequence is TGTGCCAGCAGCCAAGACTTTGCCGGGACGCAGTATTTT. Protein sequence: CASSQDFAGTQYF. The complete variable domain, with remaining parts taken from reference TRBV14 and TRBJ2-3, reads EAGVTQFPSHSVIEKGQTVTLRCDPISGHDNLYWYRRVMGKEIKFLLHFVKESKQDESGMPNNRFLAERTGGTYSTLKVQPAELEDSGVYFCASSQDFAGTQYFGPGTRLTVL.

This clone was counted only a few times. V gene TRBV13 combines with J gene TRBJ2-1; D remains ambiguous. Germline values: CDR1 PRHDT, CDR2 FYEKMQ (reference sequence). The V end lost 0 bases, the J end lost 8 bases, and 14 bases lay between the germline ends. The CDR3 has 15 residues. The CDR3: CASSLGPDRAHEQFF. The CDR3 bases are TGTGCCAGCAGCTTAGGGCCGGATCGAGCCCATGAGCAGTTCTTC.

The chain links TRBV5-1 to TRBJ2-5; 7 bases are a match to TRBD1. Germline CDR1 SGHRS, CDR2 YFSETQ. The junction had 7 bases not matched to a gene; V was cut back by 0 bases and J by 5 bases. The CDR3 loop spans 15 amino acids. As DNA, the CDR3 is TGCGCCAGCAGCTTGGAGGGGGCAAGGAGGGAGACCCAGTACTTC. It encodes CASSLEGARRETQYF.

This clone was found a few times. In nucleotides, the CDR3 is TGTGCCAGCAGCTTAGTTGCGGGGGGCAACTATGGCTACACCTTC. Translated, it gives CASSLVAGGNYGYTF. The V call is TRBV7-2, the J call TRBJ1-2, with TRBD1 as a possible D gene (6 bases). This CDR3 has 15 amino acids. CDR1 is SGHTA and CDR2 is FQGNSA in the germline V gene. V lost 1 base and J lost 2, with 11 bases in between.

This clone occurred a few times. CDR3 loop: CASSPTASVSYEQYF. The CDR3 DNA is TGTGCCAGCAGCCCCACGGCTAGCGTCTCCTACGAGCAGTACTTC. This chain joins TRBV5-4 and TRBJ2-7; D perhaps matches TRBD2 (6 bases). The CDR3 runs 15 residues. Germline-derived CDR1 and CDR2 are SGHNT and YYREEE (reference sequence). The ends were cut back, 4 bases at V and 0 bases at J, with 14 bases in the middle.

The chain recombines TRBV4-3 with TRBJ1-2; 7 positions agree with TRBD1. The CDR3 covers 17 residues. Per germline, CDR1 LGHNA and CDR2 YSLEER. With V trimmed by 1 base and J by 7 bases, 15 bases remained unmatched. The CDR3 spells CASSQARTGFLKGGYTF. For the CDR3, the DNA is TGCGCCAGCAGCCAAGCTAGGACAGGTTTCCTGAAGGGTGGCTACACCTTC.

Only a few counts were recorded for this clone. V is TRBV7-9 and J is TRBJ1-1; 10 bases agree with TRBD1. V dropped 5 bases and J dropped 4; count of bases not matched to a gene: 10. CDR3 length: 16 residues. CDR1 is SEHNR, CDR2 FQNEAQ, per germline (reference sequence). Here the CDR3 reads CASSRDRGRVGTEAFF. The CDR3 DNA reads as TGTGCCAGCAGCCGAGACAGGGGGCGCGTGGGCACTGAAGCTTTCTTT. The full variable domain, its missing parts supplied by reference TRBV7-9 and TRBJ1-1, is DTGVSQNPRHKITKRGQNVTFRCDPISEHNRLYWYRQTLGQGPEFLTYFQNEAQLEKSRLLSDRFSAERPKGSFSTLEIQRTEQGDSAMYLCASSRDRGRVGTEAFFGQGTRLTVV.

V usage is TRBV7-6 and J usage is TRBJ2-3; D call uncertain. This CDR3 comprises 13 residues. V was pared by 1 base and J by 2 bases, with 4 bases between. CDR1 SGHVS and CDR2 FNYEAQ come from the germline V gene. CDR3 in DNA: TGTGCCAGCAGCTTAGGAGCCACAGATACGCAGTATTTT. Its protein is CASSLGATDTQYF.

In this sample, this clone turned up a few times. The CDR3 is CASGGQGTGELFF. DNA of the CDR3: TGCGCCAGCGGGGGACAGGGGACCGGGGAGCTGTTTTTT. The chain carries TRBV5-1 and TRBJ2-2, with 10 bases that match TRBD1. Germline loops: CDR1 SGHRS, CDR2 YFSETQ. Trimming at V came to 7 bases and at J to 5 bases, leaving 2 bases not matched to a gene. The CDR3 runs 13 residues.

This clone was observed a handful of times. Within the sample, other DNA sequences also encode this same CDR3. The rearrangement uses TRBV18 and TRBJ1-2; D might be TRBD1 (5 bases). Looked up from germline, CDR1 is KGHSH and CDR2 is LQKENI. V was clipped by 2 bases and J by 3 bases, with 10 bases between them. The CDR3 sequence is 14 residues long. The CDR3 region has the DNA TGTGCCAGCTCACCAGCAGGGAAAGACTATGGCTACACCTTC. It is translated as CASSPAGKDYGYTF.

This clone was seen a handful of times. V and J are TRBV6-5 and TRBJ1-5; 7 bases are shared with TRBD1. Trimming removed 6 bases from V and 4 bases from J; junction bases left unmatched: 6. The CDR3 spans 14 residues. CDR1 and CDR2 (germline): MNHEY, SVGAGI. The CDR3 DNA is TGTGCCAGCAGGGGGGGACAGCTGAATCAGCCCCAGCATTTT. Translated, it gives CASRGGQLNQPQHF.

The rearrangement links TRBV5-1 to TRBJ1-2, with TRBD1 matching 8 bases. CDR3 length: 15 residues. Trimming cost V 2 bases and J 8 bases; bases outside gene matches: 11. CDR1 and CDR2 (germline): SGHRS, YFSETQ. CDR3 DNA sequence: TGCGCCAGCAGCTTTGACAACAGGGGGTCGGAGGGCTACACCTTC. Protein: CASSFDNRGSEGYTF.

This clone was found a few times. The CDR3 loop is CASSLNPRTGQGYFF. The CDR3 DNA follows: TGTGCCAGCAGTTTAAACCCTCGAACCGGACAGGGTTATTTCTTC. V is TRBV28 and J is TRBJ2-1; TRBD1 matches at 8 bases. CDR1 is MDHEN, CDR2 SYDVKM, per germline. The V gene end was trimmed by 2 bases and the J gene end by 16 bases; junction bases not matched to a gene: 16. The CDR3 is 15 amino acids.

This chain uses TRBV19 with TRBJ2-1, with TRBD1 matching over 7 bases. V lost 1 base, J lost 5 bases, and 5 bases stayed unmatched. Germline CDR1 is LNHDA and CDR2 is SQIVND (reference sequence). The CDR3 is 15 amino acids. CDR3 amino acids: CASSIGTGVNNEQFF. The CDR3 DNA reads TGTGCCAGTAGTATAGGCACAGGGGTTAACAATGAGCAGTTCTTC. Complete variable domain (other parts from reference TRBV19 and TRBJ2-1): DGGITQSPKYLFRKEGQNVTLSCEQNLNHDAMYWYRQDPGQGLRLIYYSQIVNDFQKGDIAEGYSVSREKKESFPLTVTSAQKNPTAFYLCASSIGTGVNNEQFFGPGTRLTVL.

A few counts support this clone. V usage is TRBV15 and J usage is TRBJ2-1; tentative D call: TRBD1 (6 bases). This CDR3 contains 14 residues. Germline values: CDR1 LNHNV, CDR2 YYDKDF (reference sequence). The germline V and J ends were trimmed by 1 base and 8 bases, with 12 bases remaining between them. The CDR3 DNA follows: TGTGCCACCAGCAGAGTCGAACCAGGGGATGAGCAGTTCTTC. As protein: CATSRVEPGDEQFF.

In this sample, this clone turned up a few times. The chain recombines TRBV13 with TRBJ1-2; 7 bases align to TRBD1. The CDR3 totals 18 residues. J lost 1 base, V lost 5 bases, and 16 bases had no gene match. Germline V gene lookup returns CDR1 PRHDT and CDR2 FYEKMQ (reference sequence). CDR3 DNA: TGTGCCAGCAGCAAACCGAAGCGGGACAGCACAAATAACTATGGCTACACCTTC. This sequence encodes CASSKPKRDSTNNYGYTF. The full variable domain, in which reference TRBV13 and TRBJ1-2 provide the parts outside the CDR3, is AAGVIQSPRHLIKEKRETATLKCYPIPRHDTVYWYQQGPGQDPQFLISFYEKMQSDKGSIPDRFSAQQFSDYHSELNMSSLELGDSALYFCASSKPKRDSTNNYGYTFGSGTRLTVV.